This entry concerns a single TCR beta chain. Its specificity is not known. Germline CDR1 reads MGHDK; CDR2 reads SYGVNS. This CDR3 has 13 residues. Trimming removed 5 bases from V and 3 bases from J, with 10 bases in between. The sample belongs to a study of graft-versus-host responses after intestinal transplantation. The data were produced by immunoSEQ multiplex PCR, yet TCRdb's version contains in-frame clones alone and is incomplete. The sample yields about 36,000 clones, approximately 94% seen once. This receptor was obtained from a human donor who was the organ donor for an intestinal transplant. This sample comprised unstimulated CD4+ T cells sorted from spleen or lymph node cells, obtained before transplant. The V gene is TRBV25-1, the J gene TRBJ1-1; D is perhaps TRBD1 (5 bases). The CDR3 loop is CASSPWGYTEAFF. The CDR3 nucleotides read TGTGCCAGCAGTCCGTGGGGGTACACTGAAGCTTTCTTT.